A single sample is the source of the 21 T cell receptor beta chains below, sequenced in a study of blood T cell repertoires in COVID-19. Produced via immunoSEQ multiplex PCR; TCRdb's table is partial and in-frame only. The sample includes around 230,000 clones, about four fifths of them seen just once. The sequenced sample was peripheral blood. Source of these receptors: a middle-aged woman with active or convalescent COVID-19.

V and J are TRBV28 and TRBJ1-2, with D possibly being TRBD1 (5 bases). The CDR3 extends over 13 amino acids. V gave up 4 bases and J gave up 2 bases, with 8 bases separating them. Germline CDR1 reads MDHEN; CDR2 reads SYDVKM. The CDR3 loop is CASSWGQNYGYTF. DNA of the CDR3: TGTGCCAGCAGTTGGGGCCAGAACTATGGCTACACCTTC.

Only one count was recorded for this clone. This chain joins TRBV14 and TRBJ1-4, with D perhaps TRBD1 (5 bases). V gave up 4 bases and J gave up 6 bases, with 12 bases separating them. The CDR3 runs 14 residues. CDR1 is SGHDN, CDR2 FVKESK, per germline. The CDR3, as DNA: TGTGCCAGCAGCCCATCGGACAATCATGAAAAACTGTTTTTT. It codes for CASSPSDNHEKLFF.

The chain recombines TRBV3-1 (or the pseudogene TRBV3-2) with TRBJ1-2; D uncertain. This CDR3 spans 15 amino acids. Germline CDR1 and CDR2: LGHDT and YNNKEL (reference sequence). The V gene lost 4 bases and the J gene lost 0 bases, with 12 bases spanning the gap. The CDR3 region is CASSLRTDSNYGYTF. The CDR3 DNA sequence: TGTGCCAGCAGCCTCAGGACGGACTCTAACTATGGCTACACCTTC.

This clone came up once. The J gene is TRBJ2-7, the V gene TRBV4-3; 8 nucleotides match TRBD1. The length of the CDR3 is 14 residues. With 0 bases clipped from V and 8 bases from J, the junction kept 6 bases outside the gene matches. Germline V gives CDR1 LGHNA, CDR2 YSLEER. CDR3 loop: CASSQELGQGKQYF. As DNA, the CDR3 is TGCGCCAGCAGCCAAGAGTTAGGACAGGGCAAGCAGTACTTC.

This chain uses TRBV4-2 with TRBJ1-6; no definite D call. Germline V gene data show CDR1 as LGHNA and CDR2 as YNFKEQ. The V and J ends lost 2 bases and 10 bases respectively, with 12 bases between them. The CDR3 consists of 14 residues. As DNA, the CDR3 is TGTGCCAGCAGCCAACTGGGTGAGGGATCACCCCTCCACTTT. This codes for CASSQLGEGSPLHF.

In this sample, this clone turned up once. This sequence joins TRBV15 and TRBJ2-1; no firm D call. The CDR3 loop spans 14 amino acids. Trimming pared 1 base from V and 4 bases from J, leaving 8 bases between. Germline CDR1 is LNHNV and CDR2 is YYDKDF (reference sequence). The CDR3 coding sequence is TGTGCCACCAGCAGAGCCCTAGGATACAATGAGCAGTTCTTC. Residues: CATSRALGYNEQFF.

The chain employs TRBV27 and TRBJ2-1; tentatively, D is TRBD1 (7 bases). CDR3 length: 16 residues. CDR1 is MNHEY, CDR2 SMNVEV, per germline (reference sequence). V dropped 0 bases and J dropped 6 bases, with 15 bases sitting between them. The CDR3 bases are TGTGCCAGCAGTTTATCAGAGTGGCAGGGGGGCAATGAGCAGTTCTTC. Its protein product is CASSLSEWQGGNEQFF.

The chain couples TRBV5-5 to TRBJ1-4; D is perhaps TRBD1 (6 bases). Deletions cut 1 base from V and 8 bases from J, with 12 bases between. CDR1 and CDR2 from the germline V gene are SGHKS and YYEKEE (reference sequence). The length of the CDR3 is 14 residues. The DNA for the CDR3 is TGTGCCAGCAGCTTGCCGGGACATTCGGAAAAACTGTTTTTT. Translated, it gives CASSLPGHSEKLFF.

The V call is TRBV7-9, the J call TRBJ1-4; a possible D gene is TRBD1 (5 bases). Trimming removed 5 bases from V and 10 bases from J, with 14 bases in between. Germline CDR1 is SEHNR and CDR2 is FQNEAQ (reference sequence). The CDR3 is made up of 13 amino acids. As DNA, the CDR3 is TGTGCCAGCAGCCCCGAACAGGCCCGAAAACTGTTTTTT. It is translated as CASSPEQARKLFF.

The rearrangement uses TRBV19 and TRBJ2-7, with D unclear. With 2 bases removed from V and 2 bases from J, the gap between germline ends came to 13 bases. Germline values: CDR1 LNHDA, CDR2 SQIVND (reference sequence). The CDR3 runs to 15 residues. CDR3 in amino acids: CASSIQVPGTYEQYF. Here the CDR3 DNA reads TGTGCCAGTAGTATACAGGTCCCTGGCACCTACGAGCAGTACTTC.

The chain recombines TRBV11-2 with TRBJ2-1; D is perhaps TRBD2 (6 bases). The CDR3 length is 17 residues. Trimming stripped 0 bases from V and 0 bases from J, with 12 bases between. Germline V CDR1 and CDR2: SGHAT, FQNNGV. CDR3 sequence (DNA): TGTGCCAGCAGCTTAGAGGCTAGCGAGAGCTCCTACAATGAGCAGTTCTTC. Its translation is CASSLEASESSYNEQFF.

The chain employs TRBV3-1 (or the pseudogene TRBV3-2) and TRBJ1-2; D uncertain. The ends were cut back, 4 bases at V and 6 bases at J, with 15 bases in the middle. Germline assignment: CDR1 LGHDT and CDR2 YNNKEL (reference sequence). This CDR3 contains 14 residues. The CDR3 nucleotides read TGTGCCAGCAGCCTCTACCCCGTTCGAGATGGCTACACCTTC. Protein: CASSLYPVRDGYTF.

The J gene is TRBJ1-2, the V gene TRBV30; TRBD1 matches 9 bases. With 4 bases clipped from V and 2 bases from J, the junction kept 8 bases outside the gene matches. Germline V lookup: CDR1 GTSNPN, CDR2 SVGIG (reference sequence). The CDR3 loop spans 15 amino acids. CDR3 residues: CAWTPSGTGNYGYTF. The CDR3 region has the DNA TGTGCCTGGACCCCTTCCGGGACAGGGAACTATGGCTACACCTTC.

The chain recombines TRBV3-1 (or the pseudogene TRBV3-2) with TRBJ2-5; D call uncertain. Trimming took 5 bases from V and 4 from J, leaving 20 bases between them. Germline V gives CDR1 LGHDT, CDR2 YNNKEL (reference sequence). The CDR3 sequence is 16 residues long. The DNA of the CDR3 is TGTGCCAGCAGCTCGGCACGGCTAGTTCTGGGAGAGACCCAGTACTTC. Amino acids: CASSSARLVLGETQYF.

This chain joins TRBV3-1 (or the pseudogene TRBV3-2) and TRBJ2-7; 8 bases are a match to TRBD2. The CDR3 length is 14 residues. Looked up from germline, CDR1 is LGHDT and CDR2 is YNNKEL (reference sequence). J was trimmed by 2 bases and V by 4 bases; bases with no gene match: 4. CDR3 sequence: CASSRAGLAYEQYF. CDR3 DNA: TGTGCCAGCAGCCGTGCGGGACTAGCCTACGAGCAGTACTTC.

The V and J genes are TRBV24-1 and TRBJ2-3, with D perhaps matching TRBD1 (6 bases). The CDR3 totals 16 residues. Trimming removed 4 bases from V and 6 bases from J, with 19 bases in between. Germline V gene sequence: CDR1 KGHDR, CDR2 SFDVKD. The CDR3 region has the DNA TGTGCCACCAGTGACCGATCAACTGGACAGCCGGATACGCAGTATTTT. This sequence encodes CATSDRSTGQPDTQYF.

V and J are TRBV18 and TRBJ2-5, with 8 bases matching TRBD1. The trim removed 5 bases at V and 5 bases at J, leaving 4 bases unmatched. Germline V CDR1 and CDR2: KGHSH, LQKENI. The CDR3 spans 13 residues. The CDR3 DNA is TGTGCCAGCTCAAAGGACAGGGTGGAGACCCAGTACTTC. Its translation: CASSKDRVETQYF. The whole variable domain, filled in from reference TRBV18 and TRBJ2-5, reads NAGVMQNPRHLVRRRGQEARLRCSPMKGHSHVYWYRQLPEEGLKFMVYLQKENIIDESGMPKERFSAEFPKEGPSILRIQQVVRGDSAAYFCASSKDRVETQYFGPGTRLLVL.

The V gene is TRBV7-6, the J gene TRBJ2-2; D is possibly TRBD2 (5 bases). Germline-derived CDR1 and CDR2 are SGHVS and FNYEAQ. This CDR3 contains 15 residues. The germline V and J ends were trimmed by 5 bases and 5 bases, with 15 bases remaining between them. The CDR3 sequence: CASSRGSRGTGELFF. CDR3 sequence (DNA): TGTGCCAGCAGCCGAGGTTCACGGGGTACCGGGGAGCTGTTTTTT.

The chain employs TRBV10-2 and TRBJ1-3; TRBD1 might be the D (5 bases). V shed 2 bases and J shed 4 bases, with 15 bases lying between them. The germline V gene encodes CDR1 WSHSY and CDR2 SAAADI. The CDR3 covers 16 residues. In DNA form, the CDR3 reads TGCGCCAGCAGTGAGATGGGAGGGACCAAAGGAAACACCATATATTTT. It encodes CASSEMGGTKGNTIYF.

For the CDR3, the DNA is TGCAGCGTTTATGGGAGACACGAGCAGTTCTTC. This encodes CSVYGRHEQFF. This chain uses TRBV29-1 with TRBJ2-1; perhaps TRBD2 as D (5 bases). V lost 5 bases and J 10 bases, leaving 12 bases between the germline ends. This CDR3 has 11 residues. Per germline, CDR1 SQVTM and CDR2 ANQGSEA.

The chain is built from TRBV28 and TRBJ1-1; possibly TRBD1 for D (5 bases). The CDR3 loop spans 12 amino acids. The germline gives CDR1 MDHEN, CDR2 SYDVKM. V lost 4 bases and J 8 bases, leaving 11 bases between the germline ends. CDR3 sequence reads: CASSSGHNEAFF. The CDR3 coding sequence is TGTGCCAGCAGTTCTGGACACAACGAAGCTTTCTTT.